Following are 23 T cell receptor beta chains from one sample sequenced in a study of blood T cells in healthy people across ages. PCR was performed a second time for about 7 to 11 cycles using a sample-barcoded 5' primer and a J-beta primer mix. Each CDR3 protein is one row after TCRdb ran MiXCR on the 5' RACE reads. Of about 1.5 million distinct CDR3 sequences listed, approximately 38% are singletons. Sequenced material: blood. Receptors were obtained from a woman aged 18-29 years in good health.

Comments on this clonotype: A much larger clone differs from this one at a single base, so this may be a read error. As the CDR3 is not closed by the conserved phenylalanine or tryptophan, this likely results from a read error. This chain joins TRBV5-1 and TRBJ2-5; D uncertain. V dropped 9 bases and J dropped 11 bases, with 17 bases sitting between them. This CDR3 region has 11 residues. Per the germline V gene, CDR1 is SGHRS and CDR2 is YFSETQ. The CDR3 loop reads CATEVNGEQYL. The CDR3 nucleotides are TGCGCCACCGAGGTAAACGGAGAGCAGTACTTA.

This clonotype was observed a handful of times. V and J are TRBV6-2 or TRBV6-3 and TRBJ2-7; D assignment may be TRBD1 or TRBD2 (5 bases each). There are 15 residues in the CDR3. Germline lookup yields CDR1 MNHEY and CDR2 SVGEGT. Trimming removed 3 bases at V and 3 bases at J, with 15 bases between. DNA for the CDR3: TGTGCCAGCAGTTATGGGGACCGAGGTGTCTACGAGCAGTACTTC. Encoded protein: CASSYGDRGVYEQYF.

This clonotype was counted once. One end of the junction varies from germline; a read error may be responsible. The chain joins TRBV27 to TRBJ2-3, with D possibly TRBD2 on 5 matching bases. The CDR3 is made up of 13 amino acids. Germline-derived CDR1 and CDR2 are MNHEY and SMNVEV (reference sequence). The CDR3 protein is CVSSSHGADTQYF. DNA for the CDR3: TGTGTCAGCAGTTCCCACGGGGCAGATACGCAGTATTTT.

This clonotype was observed a handful of times. V is TRBV6-1 and J is TRBJ2-3; the match to TRBD1 covers 7 bases. The trim removed 10 bases at V and 2 bases at J, leaving 12 bases unmatched. The CDR3 is 15 residues long. Germline lookup yields CDR1 MNHNS and CDR2 SASEGT. CDR3 DNA: TGTGCCACCGAACGACAGGGTCAGTCCACAGATACGCAGTATTTT. This translates into CATERQGQSTDTQYF.

The chain carries TRBV12-3 or TRBV12-4 and TRBJ1-6, with 7 bases matching TRBD1. CDR3 length: 16 residues. With 2 bases clipped from V and 7 bases from J, the junction kept 8 bases outside the gene matches. CDR3 sequence: CASSLRVGQQNSPLHF. CDR3 DNA sequence: TGTGCCAGCAGTTTACGTGTGGGACAGCAAAATTCACCCCTCCACTTT.

The chain's CDR3 is CANAPGAGNEQFF. DNA of the CDR3: TGTGCTAATGCACCCGGGGCAGGAAATGAGCAGTTCTTC. V usage is TRBV12-5 and J usage is TRBJ2-1; either TRBD1 or TRBD2 may fit D (5 bases each). Between the trimmed V and J ends, which lost 10 bases and 7 bases, there was a span of 17 bases. Germline V lookup: CDR1 LGHNT, CDR2 FRNRAP. The CDR3 spans 13 residues.

Only a few counts were recorded for this clonotype. The V and J genes are TRBV20-1 and TRBJ2-2, with 7 bases aligning to TRBD1. CDR1 DFQATT and CDR2 SNEGSKA come from the germline V gene (reference sequence). This CDR3 comprises 12 residues. The junction had 3 bases not matched to a gene; V was cut back by 5 bases and J by 6 bases. CDR3 nucleotides: TGCAGTGCTGGGCAGGGGGCCGGGGAGCTGTTTTTT. Amino acids: CSAGQGAGELFF.

The chain recombines TRBV28 with TRBJ2-5, with D possibly TRBD2 on 5 matching bases. The V gene lost 6 bases and the J gene lost 2 bases, with 19 bases spanning the gap. The CDR3 has 16 amino acids. Germline lookup yields CDR1 MDHEN and CDR2 SYDVKM. CDR3 in amino acids: CASSPLEASGQETQYF. The CDR3 region has the DNA TGTGCCAGCAGCCCACTAGAGGCGTCGGGACAAGAGACCCAGTACTTC.

This clonotype was counted between two and nine times. J is TRBJ1-1 and V is TRBV6-5; D is undetermined. Germline V lookup: CDR1 MNHEY, CDR2 SVGAGI. V was clipped by 6 bases and J by 0 bases, with 8 bases between them. The CDR3 consists of 13 residues. CDR3 coding DNA: TGTGCCAGCAGAGAGGGCATGAACACTGAAGCTTTCTTT. Translated: CASREGMNTEAFF.

V gene TRBV20-1 combines with J gene TRBJ2-3; D is undetermined. This CDR3 comprises 15 residues. CDR1 DFQATT and CDR2 SNEGSKA come from the germline V gene (reference sequence). Here the CDR3 reads CSGPDAAGSGDTQYF. The CDR3 DNA follows: TGCAGCGGACCCGACGCGGCTGGCTCCGGCGATACGCAGTATTTT.

The chain couples TRBV6-5 to TRBJ2-7, with D possibly being TRBD1 or TRBD2 (6 bases each). The V end lost 8 bases, the J end lost 6 bases, and 14 bases lay between the germline ends. The length of the CDR3 is 12 residues. Looked up from germline, CDR1 is MNHEY and CDR2 is SVGAGI. CDR3 protein: CASGRTGAEQYF. In nucleotides, the CDR3 is TGTGCCAGCGGACGTACGGGGGCCGAGCAGTACTTC.

A remark on this clonotype: At one boundary the junction diverges from the germline segment, which might be a read error. The chain employs TRBV11-3 and TRBJ2-5, with D possibly being TRBD2 (7 bases). The CDR3 is 15 amino acids. Germline lookup yields CDR1 SGHNT and CDR2 YENEEA. CDR3 bases: TGTGCTAGCAGCCCAGAGGGGGGGTTCCAAGAGACCCAGTACTTC. It codes for CASSPEGGFQETQYF.

The V call is TRBV10-3, the J call TRBJ1-2; TRBD1 might be the D (6 bases). CDR1 is ENHRY, CDR2 SYGVKD, per germline. V shed 0 bases and J shed 4 bases, with 12 bases lying between them. The CDR3 loop spans 15 amino acids. CDR3 DNA: TGTGCCATCAGTGAGTCTGAGGGACACCTCTATGGCTACACCTTC. This sequence encodes CAISESEGHLYGYTF.

This clonotype was recorded a few times. The chain uses TRBV4-1 and TRBJ2-1; the match to TRBD2 covers 12 bases. The CDR3 spans 18 residues. Germline V gene lookup returns CDR1 MGHRA and CDR2 YSYEKL. Germline trimming cut 1 base from V and 3 bases from J; bases unmatched to any gene: 7. The CDR3 nucleotides read TGCGCCAGCAGCCAAGTCCTAGCGGGAGGGGAGGTCTACAATGAGCAGTTCTTC. It specifies CASSQVLAGGEVYNEQFF.

The chain carries TRBV27 and TRBJ2-5; TRBD2 agrees at 8 bases. Germline lookup yields CDR1 MNHEY and CDR2 SMNVEV (reference sequence). The V gene end was trimmed by 6 bases and the J gene end by 13 bases; junction bases not matched to a gene: 19. The CDR3 runs to 15 residues. The CDR3 loop is CASSPLAGGYNERYF. Here the CDR3 DNA reads TGTGCCAGCAGCCCCCTAGCGGGTGGATACAATGAGCGGTACTTC.

This clonotype was detected only a few times. The rearrangement joins TRBV5-4 to TRBJ1-2; tentatively, D is TRBD1 (5 bases). Trimming took off 0 bases at V and 4 bases at J, with 13 bases between the two ends. The CDR3 has 15 amino acids. Germline V gene lookup returns CDR1 SGHNT and CDR2 YYREEE (reference sequence). The CDR3 sequence is CASSLAEGLIYGYTF. The CDR3 region has the DNA TGTGCCAGCAGCTTGGCGGAGGGGTTAATCTATGGCTACACCTTC.

The chain employs TRBV20-1 and TRBJ2-1, with D maybe TRBD2 (6 bases). V was clipped by 6 bases and J by 9 bases, with 21 bases between them. This CDR3 comprises 14 residues. The germline CDR1 and CDR2 sequences are DFQATT and SNEGSKA (reference sequence). The CDR3 DNA follows: TGCAGTGCCGCCACCCAGTCGGGAGCCTCTGAGCAGTTCTTC. Translated: CSAATQSGASEQFF.

The rearrangement joins TRBV12-3 or TRBV12-4 to TRBJ2-1; TRBD2 agrees at 9 bases. This CDR3 is 16 amino acids long. J was trimmed by 7 bases and V by 6 bases; bases with no gene match: 13. The CDR3 region is CASSPPSGGNVNEQFF. Here the CDR3 DNA reads TGTGCCAGCAGCCCACCGAGCGGGGGGAACGTTAATGAGCAGTTCTTC.

The sample holds a few counts of this clonotype. The V and J genes are TRBV6-5 and TRBJ1-1, with 7 bases matching TRBD1. The J segment lost 4 bases and the V segment lost 5 bases, leaving 1 base of the junction unmatched. Per germline, CDR1 MNHEY and CDR2 SVGAGI. This CDR3 is 12 amino acids long. The CDR3 DNA follows: TGTGCCAGCAGTAACAGGGGCACTGAAGCTTTCTTT. Residues: CASSNRGTEAFF.

This clonotype was seen once. This chain joins TRBV12-3 or TRBV12-4 and TRBJ2-2, with D unresolved. The CDR3 loop spans 16 amino acids. Trimming took 8 bases from V and 6 from J, leaving 22 bases between them. The CDR3 DNA reads as TGTGCCAGCGGTGGTCGATTTCCCCAGAGCGCCGGGGAGCTGTTTTTT. Amino acids: CASGGRFPQSAGELFF.

The V call is TRBV9, the J call TRBJ2-1; TRBD1 or TRBD2 may be the D gene (5 bases each). There are 16 residues in the CDR3. Per germline, CDR1 SGDLS and CDR2 YYNGEE. V lost 0 bases to trimming and J lost 0 bases, with 10 bases between them. The CDR3 sequence is CASSVAWGSSYNEQFF. The CDR3 coding sequence is TGTGCCAGCAGCGTAGCTTGGGGGAGCTCCTACAATGAGCAGTTCTTC.

This chain connects TRBV5-1 to TRBJ2-1; 12 bases line up with TRBD2. The DNA end is a closer match to TRBJ2-7, so the J assignment may be wrong. The CDR3 is 15 amino acids. Germline loops: CDR1 SGHRS, CDR2 YFSETQ. The CDR3 sequence: CASSTGLAGHNEQYF. DNA of the CDR3: TGCGCCAGCAGCACGGGACTAGCGGGCCACAATGAGCAGTACTTC.

This clonotype was counted a few times. The chain has TRBV4-2 and TRBJ2-1; unclear D gene. The CDR3 length is 16 residues. CDR1 and CDR2 from the germline V gene are LGHNA and YNFKEQ. V was pared by 1 base and J by 0 bases, with 10 bases between. CDR3 region: CASSQVGLSSYNEQFF. The CDR3 DNA reads as TGTGCCAGCAGCCAAGTCGGGTTGAGCTCCTACAATGAGCAGTTCTTC.